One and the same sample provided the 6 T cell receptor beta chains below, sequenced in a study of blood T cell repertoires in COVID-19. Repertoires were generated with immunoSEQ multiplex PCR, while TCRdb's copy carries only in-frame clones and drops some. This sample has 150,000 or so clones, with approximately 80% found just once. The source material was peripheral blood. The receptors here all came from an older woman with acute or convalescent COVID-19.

The CDR3 DNA reads as TGTGCCTGGAGTTCGGGGGGGTTGGGTGGCTACACCTTC. This translates into CAWSSGGLGGYTF. The chain has TRBV30 and TRBJ1-2; D possibly corresponds to TRBD1 (5 bases). V dropped 2 bases and J dropped 7 bases, with 14 bases sitting between them. CDR1 and CDR2 from the germline V gene are GTSNPN and SVGIG (reference sequence). The CDR3 runs 13 residues.

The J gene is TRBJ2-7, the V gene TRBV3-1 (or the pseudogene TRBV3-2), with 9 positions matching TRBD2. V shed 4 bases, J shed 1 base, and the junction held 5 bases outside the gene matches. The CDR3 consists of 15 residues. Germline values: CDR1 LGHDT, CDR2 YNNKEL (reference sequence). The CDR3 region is CASSPAGGRSYEQYF. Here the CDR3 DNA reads TGTGCCAGCAGCCCCGCGGGGGGGCGGTCCTACGAGCAGTACTTC.

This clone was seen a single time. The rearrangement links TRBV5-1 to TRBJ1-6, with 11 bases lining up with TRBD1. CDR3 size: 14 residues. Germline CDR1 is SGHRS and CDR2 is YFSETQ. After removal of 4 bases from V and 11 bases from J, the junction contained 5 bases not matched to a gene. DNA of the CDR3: TGCGCCAGCAGCCTGGGACAGGGGGACGCACCCCTCCACTTT. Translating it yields CASSLGQGDAPLHF.

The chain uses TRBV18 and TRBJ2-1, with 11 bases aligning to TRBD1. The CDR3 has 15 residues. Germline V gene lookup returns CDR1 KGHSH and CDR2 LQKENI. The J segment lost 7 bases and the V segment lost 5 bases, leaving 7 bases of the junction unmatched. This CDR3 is CASSLGQGAGNEQFF. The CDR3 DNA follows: TGTGCCAGCTCATTAGGACAGGGGGCTGGGAATGAGCAGTTCTTC.

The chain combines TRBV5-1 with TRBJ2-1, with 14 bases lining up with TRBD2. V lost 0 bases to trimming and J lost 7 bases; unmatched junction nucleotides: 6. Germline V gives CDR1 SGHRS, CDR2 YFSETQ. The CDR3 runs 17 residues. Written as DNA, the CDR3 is TGCGCCAGCAGCTTGGGCAAGACTAGCGGGGGGGCAAATGAGCAGTTCTTC. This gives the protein CASSLGKTSGGANEQFF.

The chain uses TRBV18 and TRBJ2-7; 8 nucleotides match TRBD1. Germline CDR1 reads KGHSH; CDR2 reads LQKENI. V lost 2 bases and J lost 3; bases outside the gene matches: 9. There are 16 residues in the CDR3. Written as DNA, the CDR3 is TGTGCCAGCTCACCATATAGGGGACAGGCTTTCTACGAGCAGTACTTC. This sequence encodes CASSPYRGQAFYEQYF. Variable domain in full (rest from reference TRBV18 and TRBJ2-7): NAGVMQNPRHLVRRRGQEARLRCSPMKGHSHVYWYRQLPEEGLKFMVYLQKENIIDESGMPKERFSAEFPKEGPSILRIQQVVRGDSAAYFCASSPYRGQAFYEQYFGPGTRLTVT.